A single sample is the source of the 8 T cell receptor beta chains below, sequenced in a study of T-cell reconstitution after alpha-beta-depleted transplantation in children. The TCRbeta library incorporated unique molecular identifiers. A single record per CDR3 protein comes from TCRdb applying MiXCR to the PCR reads. The sample has approximately 82,000 distinct CDR3 sequences; about a sixth are singletons. The sequencing used PBMCs, mostly from graft donor cells, collected 360 days after TCRalphabeta/CD19-depleted stem cell transplant. Receptor source: a male patient aged 2 to 10 who had a stem cell transplant for acute lymphoblastic leukemia, so the T cells may come from the graft donor.

This clonotype was recorded many times. This sequence joins TRBV7-9 and TRBJ2-1; 13 nucleotides agree with TRBD2. The CDR3 is 15 residues long. The trim removed 5 bases at V and 8 bases at J, leaving 6 bases unmatched. Germline CDR1 SEHNR, CDR2 FQNEAQ (reference sequence). CDR3 in amino acids: CASSTRLAGGHEQFF. CDR3 nucleotide sequence: TGTGCCAGCAGCACCCGACTAGCGGGAGGCCATGAGCAGTTCTTC.

This clonotype was picked up a small number of times. V gene TRBV12-5 combines with J gene TRBJ2-7; 9 bases fit TRBD1. V lost 2 bases to trimming and J lost 4 bases; unmatched junction nucleotides: 12. The length of the CDR3 is 17 residues. Per germline, CDR1 LGHNT and CDR2 FRNRAP. Written as DNA, the CDR3 is TGTGCTAGTGGTTTGTACCCACAGGGGGCGAGAGGATACGAGCAGTACTTC. Encoded protein: CASGLYPQGARGYEQYF.

The chain recombines TRBV30 with TRBJ2-1, with 12 bases that match TRBD2. Germline CDR1 reads GTSNPN; CDR2 reads SVGIG (reference sequence). The CDR3 is 17 amino acids. V was pared by 2 bases and J by 8 bases, with 13 bases of the junction left unmatched. The CDR3 DNA reads TGTGCCTGGAGTAAGACTAGCGGGAGAATCGGTTGGGATGAGCAGTTCTTC. It is translated as CAWSKTSGRIGWDEQFF. The entire variable domain, with the rest obtained from reference TRBV30 and TRBJ2-1, is as follows: SQTIHQWPATLVQPVGSPLSLECTVEGTSNPNLYWYRQAAGRGLQLLFYSVGIGQISSEVPQNLSASRPQDRQFILSSKKLLLSDSGFYLCAWSKTSGRIGWDEQFFGPGTRLTVL.

This clonotype was picked up a small number of times. The chain links TRBV2 to TRBJ2-1, with D possibly TRBD2 on 6 matching bases. The CDR3 runs 14 residues. Germline CDR1 is SNHLY and CDR2 is FYNNEI. The V and J ends lost 6 bases and 4 bases respectively, with 13 bases between them. CDR3 bases: TGTGCCAGCAGAGGCCGGGACTTTTACAATGAGCAGTTCTTC. This gives the protein CASRGRDFYNEQFF.

The chain couples TRBV5-4 to TRBJ2-7; 8 bases fit TRBD2. The CDR3 runs to 16 residues. J lost 3 bases, V lost 1 base, and 9 bases had no gene match. Germline CDR1 is SGHNT and CDR2 is YYREEE (reference sequence). CDR3: CASSLWGSGTGYEQYF. CDR3 sequence (DNA): TGTGCCAGCAGCTTGTGGGGTAGCGGGACGGGCTACGAGCAGTACTTC.

This clonotype was seen at least ten times. The chain couples TRBV12-3 or TRBV12-4 to TRBJ2-1, with 11 bases matching TRBD2. The CDR3 totals 15 residues. With 3 bases clipped from V and 8 bases from J, the junction kept 6 bases outside the gene matches. CDR3 region: CASSFTSGSLYEQFF. The CDR3 region has the DNA TGTGCCAGCAGTTTCACTAGCGGGAGTCTCTATGAGCAGTTCTTC.

This chain links TRBV21-1 with TRBJ2-7; the D call of TRBD1 is as the table states it, not checked on the DNA. TRBV21-1 is marked as a pseudogene. This CDR3 comprises 13 residues. The chain's CDR3 is CASRGQGRHEQYF. CDR3 coding DNA: TGTGCCAGCAGGGGACAGGGACGCCACGAGCAGTACTTC.

The V and J genes are TRBV10-3 and TRBJ2-7; unclear D gene. CDR1 and CDR2 (germline): ENHRY, SYGVKD. The V gene lost 6 bases and the J gene lost 6 bases, with 18 bases spanning the gap. The CDR3 loop spans 14 amino acids. CDR3 amino acids: CAISAPPRPGEQYF. The DNA for the CDR3 is TGTGCCATCAGCGCCCCCCCCAGACCCGGCGAGCAGTACTTC.